A selection of T cell receptor beta chains follows, all from one sample in a study of T cell responses to AZD1222 COVID-19 vaccine. Profiled with immunoSEQ multiplex PCR; TCRdb holds only in-frame clones, not every one. The data show roughly 190,000 clones, with around nine tenths seen just once and roughly 4% held by the top ten. This sample comprised peripheral blood, obtained 28 days after the second dose of the MenACWY control vaccine. The receptors here all came from an adult who received the MenACWY meningococcal vaccine as a control. Both conserved end residues are part of each CDR3. Each record gives: CDR3 protein, CDR3 DNA, clone size, J gene, V gene, D gene. D genes are given only for firm matches. Clone size, where shown, is once, few, many, or a class for clones that have expanded.

CDR3: CASSPSGGSGEKLFF
DNA: TGTGCCAGCAGCCCCTCCGGGGGTAGTGGTGAAAAACTGTTTTTT
size: .
J: TRBJ1-4
V: TRBV7-9
D: .

CDR3: CASTYTGETGDTEAFF
DNA: TGTGCCAGCACCTATACGGGGGAAACGGGGGACACTGAAGCTTTCTTT
size: .
J: TRBJ1-1
V: TRBV16
D: .

CDR3: CASSWSAGGSRADTQYF
DNA: TGTGCCAGCAGTTGGTCAGCGGGAGGGAGTCGGGCAGATACGCAGTATTTT
size: .
J: TRBJ2-3
V: TRBV28
D: TRBD2

CDR3: CASSLQGTELFF
DNA: TGTGCCAGCAGCCTACAGGGGACTGAACTGTTTTTT
size: .
J: TRBJ1-4
V: TRBV6-2/TRBV6-3
D: TRBD1

CDR3: CASSLTGQGGNQPQHF
DNA: TGTGCCAGCAGCCTCACGGGACAGGGTGGCAATCAGCCCCAGCATTTT
size: .
J: TRBJ1-5
V: TRBV2
D: TRBD1

CDR3: CASSYSKTGTEAFF
DNA: TGTGCCAGCAGTTACTCGAAGACAGGCACTGAAGCTTTCTTT
size: .
J: TRBJ1-1
V: TRBV6-2/TRBV6-3
D: .

CDR3: CASRSLAGPQETQYF
DNA: TGTGCCAGCAGATCACTAGCGGGACCCCAAGAGACCCAGTACTTC
size: .
J: TRBJ2-5
V: TRBV6-5
D: TRBD2

CDR3: CASSLGGYEQYF
DNA: TGCGCCAGCAGCTTGGGAGGATACGAGCAGTACTTC
size: .
J: TRBJ2-7
V: TRBV5-1
D: .

CDR3: CASLKDRSYNTEAFF
DNA: TGTGCCAGCTTAAAAGACAGGAGCTACAACACTGAAGCTTTCTTT
size: .
J: TRBJ1-1
V: TRBV19
D: .

CDR3: CASSLGIRGGASEKLFF
DNA: TGTGCCAGCAGTTTGGGGATCCGAGGGGGCGCTTCTGAAAAACTGTTTTTT
size: .
J: TRBJ1-4
V: TRBV28
D: TRBD1

CDR3: CASRDSTGGRNDGYTF
DNA: TGTGCCAGCAGAGATTCGACAGGGGGGCGTAATGATGGCTACACCTTC
size: .
J: TRBJ1-2
V: TRBV27
D: TRBD1

CDR3: CAGGLAGSGELFF
DNA: TGTGCCGGGGGACTAGCGGGGTCCGGGGAGCTGTTTTTT
size: .
J: TRBJ2-2
V: TRBV19
D: TRBD2

CDR3: CASSEGQHSNQPQHF
DNA: TGTGCCAGCAGTGAGGGACAGCATAGCAATCAGCCCCAGCATTTT
size: once
J: TRBJ1-5
V: TRBV6-1
D: TRBD1

CDR3: CASSQDSGYEQYF
DNA: TGTGCCAGCAGCCAAGACAGCGGCTACGAGCAGTACTTC
size: .
J: TRBJ2-7
V: TRBV3-1/TRBV3-2
D: .

CDR3: CAWVPAGGLDEQFF
DNA: TGTGCCTGGGTTCCAGCGGGAGGACTGGATGAGCAGTTCTTC
size: .
J: TRBJ2-1
V: TRBV30
D: TRBD2

CDR3: CASSLYRGMLEQYF
DNA: TGTGCCAGCAGTTTATACAGGGGAATGCTGGAGCAGTACTTC
size: .
J: TRBJ2-7
V: TRBV27
D: TRBD1

CDR3: CASRRQAYQETQYF
DNA: TGTGCCAGCAGGCGGCAGGCCTACCAAGAGACCCAGTACTTC
size: .
J: TRBJ2-5
V: TRBV21-1
D: .

CDR3: CASSFGGGDGYTF
DNA: TGTGCCAGCAGTTTTGGGGGTGGGGATGGCTACACCTTC
size: once
J: TRBJ1-2
V: TRBV12-3/TRBV12-4
D: .

CDR3: CAWSVLGRNYGYTF
DNA: TGTGCCTGGAGTGTACTGGGGAGAAACTATGGCTACACCTTC
size: .
J: TRBJ1-2
V: TRBV30
D: .

CDR3: CASSLAGTSGEQFF
DNA: TGTGCCAGCAGCTTAGCGGGGACTTCGGGGGAGCAGTTCTTC
size: .
J: TRBJ2-1
V: TRBV7-9
D: .

CDR3: CASSERTGGWETQYF
DNA: TGTGCCAGCAGTGAACGGACAGGGGGCTGGGAGACCCAGTACTTC
size: .
J: TRBJ2-5
V: TRBV6-1
D: TRBD1

CDR3: CASSLARNSLYGYTF
DNA: TGTGCCAGCAGCTTAGCCAGGAACAGTCTCTATGGCTACACCTTC
size: .
J: TRBJ1-2
V: TRBV7-2
D: .

CDR3: CAWTVSPGHRTGELFF
DNA: TGTGCCTGGACGGTGTCGCCGGGACACCGCACCGGGGAGCTGTTTTTT
size: .
J: TRBJ2-2
V: TRBV30
D: .

CDR3: CASSQDTAGGMDGYTF
DNA: TGCGCCAGCAGCCAAGATACGGCAGGGGGCATGGATGGCTACACCTTC
size: few
J: TRBJ1-2
V: TRBV4-3
D: TRBD1

CDR3: CASSAGLAAAHYEQFF
DNA: TGTGCCAGCAGCGCGGGACTAGCGGCGGCCCATTATGAGCAGTTCTTC
size: .
J: TRBJ2-1
V: TRBV9
D: TRBD2

CDR3: CASSLGGQTGETQYF
DNA: TGTGCCAGCAGCTTGGGGGGACAGACGGGAGAGACCCAGTACTTC
size: .
J: TRBJ2-5
V: TRBV5-4
D: TRBD1

CDR3: CASSPPPTGTANTEAFF
DNA: TGTGCCAGCAGTCCGCCCCCCACCGGGACGGCGAACACTGAAGCTTTCTTT
size: .
J: TRBJ1-1
V: TRBV28
D: .

CDR3: CASSRSGTAYYNSPLHF
DNA: TGTGCCAGCAGCCGTTCCGGGACAGCTTACTATAATTCACCCCTCCACTTT
size: .
J: TRBJ1-6
V: TRBV7-2
D: TRBD1

CDR3: CASSRRTSEYEQYF
DNA: TGTGCCAGCAGCAGACGGACTAGCGAATACGAGCAGTACTTC
size: .
J: TRBJ2-7
V: TRBV13
D: TRBD2

CDR3: CASSPGLVLGEQFF
DNA: TGTGCCAGCAGCCCGGGACTAGTTCTAGGTGAGCAGTTCTTC
size: .
J: TRBJ2-1
V: TRBV7-2
D: TRBD2

CDR3: CASKRGGINEKLFF
DNA: TGTGCCAGCAAAAGGGGCGGAATTAATGAAAAACTGTTTTTT
size: few
J: TRBJ1-4
V: TRBV27
D: .

CDR3: CASSLGIETQYF
DNA: TGTGCCAGCAGCTTAGGGATCGAGACCCAGTACTTC
size: few
J: TRBJ2-5
V: TRBV7-9
D: .

CDR3: CASSITGSRSNNQPQHF
DNA: TGTGCCAGTAGTATCACGGGCAGCAGGAGCAACAATCAGCCCCAGCATTTT
size: .
J: TRBJ1-5
V: TRBV19
D: .

CDR3: CASSVWAGSNYGYTF
DNA: TGTGCCAGCAGCGTATGGGCCGGATCTAACTATGGCTACACCTTC
size: few
J: TRBJ1-2
V: TRBV9
D: .

CDR3: CASSLSRRNTEAFF
DNA: TGTGCCAGCAGTTTATCGCGCAGGAACACTGAAGCTTTCTTT
size: .
J: TRBJ1-1
V: TRBV27
D: .

CDR3: CASSSWGGASTDTQYF
DNA: TGCGCCAGCAGCTCATGGGGGGGTGCTAGCACAGATACGCAGTATTTT
size: .
J: TRBJ2-3
V: TRBV5-1
D: TRBD2

CDR3: CASSSRGGSETQYF
DNA: TGTGCCAGCAGCTCCCGGGGAGGGAGTGAGACCCAGTACTTC
size: .
J: TRBJ2-5
V: TRBV11-3
D: TRBD2

CDR3: CSVDAVNTEAFF
DNA: TGCAGCGTTGACGCAGTGAACACTGAAGCTTTCTTT
size: .
J: TRBJ1-1
V: TRBV29-1
D: .

CDR3: CASSLTPSVRGTEAFF
DNA: TGTGCCAGCAGTTTAACCCCAAGCGTCCGGGGCACTGAAGCTTTCTTT
size: .
J: TRBJ1-1
V: TRBV28
D: .

CDR3: CASSYYNRASNEQFF
DNA: TGTGCCAGCAGTTACTATAACAGGGCGTCCAATGAGCAGTTCTTC
size: .
J: TRBJ2-1
V: TRBV6-2/TRBV6-3
D: .

CDR3: CASSLTVAGWEYF
DNA: TGTGCCAGCAGCTTAACGGTAGCGGGATGGGAGTACTTC
size: .
J: TRBJ2-5
V: TRBV7-2
D: TRBD2

CDR3: CASSSPHRQDGNTIYF
DNA: TGTGCCAGCAGCAGTCCCCACCGACAAGATGGAAACACCATATATTTT
size: few
J: TRBJ1-3
V: TRBV13
D: .

CDR3: CASREGQRFSEAFF
DNA: TGTGCCAGCAGGGAAGGACAGCGTTTCTCTGAAGCTTTCTTT
size: .
J: TRBJ1-1
V: TRBV6-6
D: .

CDR3: CASSTPSTDTQYF
DNA: TGTGCCAGTAGTACGCCCAGCACAGATACGCAGTATTTT
size: .
J: TRBJ2-3
V: TRBV19
D: .

CDR3: CASSRVGGRASRNEQFF
DNA: TGTGCCAGTAGTAGAGTGGGGGGGAGGGCCAGTCGCAATGAGCAGTTCTTC
size: .
J: TRBJ2-1
V: TRBV19
D: TRBD2

CDR3: CATGLADPYEQYF
DNA: TGTGCCACCGGACTAGCGGATCCCTACGAGCAGTACTTC
size: .
J: TRBJ2-7
V: TRBV12-3/TRBV12-4
D: TRBD2

CDR3: CASSTLHTETQYF
DNA: TGTGCCAGTAGTACCCTTCATACAGAGACCCAGTACTTC
size: .
J: TRBJ2-5
V: TRBV19
D: .

CDR3: CAWLSRRQGKDEQFF
DNA: TGTGCCTGGTTGAGTCGGAGACAGGGGAAGGATGAGCAGTTCTTC
size: .
J: TRBJ2-1
V: TRBV30
D: TRBD1

CDR3: CAWSPRAGGLTEAFF
DNA: TGTGCCTGGAGTCCACGAGCAGGGGGATTGACTGAAGCTTTCTTT
size: .
J: TRBJ1-1
V: TRBV30
D: TRBD1

CDR3: CASSYSSVSTDTQYF
DNA: TGTGCCAGCAGTTACTCGAGTGTTAGCACAGATACGCAGTATTTT
size: .
J: TRBJ2-3
V: TRBV6-5
D: .

CDR3: CASSSLPLTSGRATYEQYF
DNA: TGCGCCAGCAGCTCTCTCCCCCTGACTAGCGGGAGGGCCACCTACGAGCAGTACTTC
size: once
J: TRBJ2-7
V: TRBV5-1
D: TRBD2

CDR3: CASSLGGLNSYGYTF
DNA: TGTGCCAGTAGTCTCGGGGGCCTCAACTCCTATGGCTACACCTTC
size: .
J: TRBJ1-2
V: TRBV19
D: .

CDR3: CASSSVGTGSLANYGYTF
DNA: TGTGCCAGCAGCTCGGTCGGGACAGGGAGTTTAGCTAACTATGGCTACACCTTC
size: .
J: TRBJ1-2
V: TRBV13
D: TRBD1

CDR3: CATSDEGLAERNEQFF
DNA: TGTGCCACCAGTGATGAGGGACTAGCGGAAAGGAATGAGCAGTTCTTC
size: .
J: TRBJ2-1
V: TRBV24-1
D: TRBD2